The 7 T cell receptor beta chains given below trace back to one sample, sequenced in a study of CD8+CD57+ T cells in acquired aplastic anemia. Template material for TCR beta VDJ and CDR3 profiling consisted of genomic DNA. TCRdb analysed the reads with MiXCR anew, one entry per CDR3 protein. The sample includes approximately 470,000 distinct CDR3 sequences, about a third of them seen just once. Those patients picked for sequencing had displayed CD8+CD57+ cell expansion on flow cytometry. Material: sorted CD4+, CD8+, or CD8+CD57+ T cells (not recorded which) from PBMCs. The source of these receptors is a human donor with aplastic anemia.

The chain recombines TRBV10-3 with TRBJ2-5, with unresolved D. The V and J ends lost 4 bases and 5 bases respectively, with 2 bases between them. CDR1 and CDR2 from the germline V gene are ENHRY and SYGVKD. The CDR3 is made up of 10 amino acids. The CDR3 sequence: CAISGETQYF. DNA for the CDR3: TGTGCCATCAGTGGGGAGACCCAGTACTTC.

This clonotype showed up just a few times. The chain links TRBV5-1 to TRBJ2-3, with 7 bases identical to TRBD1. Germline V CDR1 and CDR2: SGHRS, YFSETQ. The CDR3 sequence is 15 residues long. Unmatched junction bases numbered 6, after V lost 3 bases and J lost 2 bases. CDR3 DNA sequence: TGCGCCAGCAGCTCCCCGGGACAGAACACAGATACGCAGTATTTT. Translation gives CASSSPGQNTDTQYF.

CDR3 sequence: CASGSSNEQFF. Written as DNA, the CDR3 is TGTGCCAGCGGCTCTTCCAATGAGCAGTTCTTC. This sequence joins TRBV12-3 or TRBV12-4 and TRBJ2-1, with unresolved D. Deletions cut 8 bases from V and 6 bases from J, with 8 bases between. The CDR3 has 11 amino acids.

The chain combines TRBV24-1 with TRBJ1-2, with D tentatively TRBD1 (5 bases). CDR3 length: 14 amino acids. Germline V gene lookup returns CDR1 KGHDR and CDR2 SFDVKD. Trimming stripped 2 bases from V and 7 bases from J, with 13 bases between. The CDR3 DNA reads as TGTGCCACCAGTGATTGGGACTTAGGATTTGGCTACACCTTC. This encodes CATSDWDLGFGYTF.

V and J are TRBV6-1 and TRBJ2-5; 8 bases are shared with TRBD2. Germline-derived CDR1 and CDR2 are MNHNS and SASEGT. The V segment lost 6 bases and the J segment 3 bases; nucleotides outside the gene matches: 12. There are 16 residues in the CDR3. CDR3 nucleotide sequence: TGTGCCAGCAGGGGGACGGGGACTAGTATGAAAGAGACCCAGTACTTC. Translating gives CASRGTGTSMKETQYF.

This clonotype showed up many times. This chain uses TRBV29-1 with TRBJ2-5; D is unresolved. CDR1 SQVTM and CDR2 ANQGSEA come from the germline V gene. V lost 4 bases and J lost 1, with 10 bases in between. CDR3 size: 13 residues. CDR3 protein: CSVAAGGQETQYF. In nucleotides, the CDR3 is TGCAGCGTTGCGGCAGGCGGCCAAGAGACCCAGTACTTC.

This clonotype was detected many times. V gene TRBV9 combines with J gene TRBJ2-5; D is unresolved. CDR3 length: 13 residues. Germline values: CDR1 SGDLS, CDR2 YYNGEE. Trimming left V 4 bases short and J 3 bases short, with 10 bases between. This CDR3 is CASSPGREETQYF. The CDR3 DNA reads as TGTGCCAGCAGCCCCGGACGGGAAGAGACCCAGTACTTC. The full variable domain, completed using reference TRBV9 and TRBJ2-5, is DSGVTQTPKHLITATGQRVTLRCSPRSGDLSVYWYQQSLDQGLQFLIQYYNGEERAKGNILERFSAQQFPDLHSELNLSSLELGDSALYFCASSPGREETQYFGPGTRLLVL.